This TCR beta chain was profiled in a study of radiation and T cells in renal cell carcinoma. Profiling relied on immunoSEQ multiplex PCR, and the TCRdb table lists in-frame clones only, not all of them. The sample records around 76,000 clones, roughly 82% being singletons. Notes on this clone: Its antigen is not identified.

As for time point: blood 2 weeks post-SBRT. Documented treatment: 15 Gy SBRT to primary tumor, nephrectomy 4 weeks later. Study-wide results and caveats: In blood, top tumor clones expanded by 2 weeks, shrinking by 4.

The source is a man in his 60s with renal cell carcinoma. The sequencing used blood, collected from a patient whose treatment included radiotherapy and nephrectomy.

The CDR3 nucleotides read TGCGCCAGCACCCCCCTAAACGAGGTTCTCCCCTACGAGCAGTACTTC. This gives the protein CASTPLNEVLPYEQYF. V gene TRBV5-1 combines with J gene TRBJ2-7; the D is unclear. This CDR3 spans 16 amino acids. Germline lookup yields CDR1 SGHRS and CDR2 YFSETQ. Deletions cut 6 bases from V and 2 bases from J, with 21 bases between.